Presented here are 3 T cell receptor beta chains from one specimen sequenced in a study of blood T cell repertoires in COVID-19. The table came from immunoSEQ multiplex PCR; TCRdb's copy has only in-frame clones and leaves some out. Of over 200,000 clones listed, about four fifths are singletons. The sample consisted of peripheral blood. The receptors shown here come from a man aged 35-49 years with active or convalescent COVID-19.

The rearrangement uses TRBV29-1 and TRBJ1-1; 10 bases match TRBD1. Germline V lookup: CDR1 SQVTM, CDR2 ANQGSEA. The trim removed 6 bases at V and 2 bases at J, leaving 15 bases unmatched. The CDR3 sequence is 17 residues long. The chain's CDR3 is CSVESPPTGGDNTEAFF. CDR3 DNA: TGCAGCGTAGAATCCCCACCGACAGGGGGCGACAACACTGAAGCTTTCTTT. The full variable domain, completed using reference TRBV29-1 and TRBJ1-1, is SAVISQKPSRDICQRGTSLTIQCQVDSQVTMMFWYRQQPGQSLTLIATANQGSEATYESGFVIDKFPISRPNLTFSTLTVSNMSPEDSSIYLCSVESPPTGGDNTEAFFGQGTRLTVV.

This chain links TRBV29-1 with TRBJ2-5; 9 bases are shared with TRBD2. CDR1 is SQVTM, CDR2 ANQGSEA, per germline. The CDR3 covers 15 residues. The V gene end was trimmed by 4 bases and the J gene end by 4 bases; junction bases not matched to a gene: 10. This CDR3 reads CSVGTLAGSGETQYF. Here the CDR3 DNA reads TGCAGCGTTGGAACCCTAGCGGGGAGCGGAGAGACCCAGTACTTC.

The rearrangement links TRBV5-1 to TRBJ1-2, with TRBD1 identical over 7 bases. CDR1 and CDR2 from the germline V gene are SGHRS and YFSETQ. Trimming cost V 4 bases and J 0 bases; bases outside gene matches: 3. The CDR3 runs 14 residues. DNA for the CDR3: TGCGCCAGCAGCCCCGGACAGGCTAACTATGGCTACACCTTC. Protein product: CASSPGQANYGYTF.